This T cell receptor (beta chain) was sequenced in a study of T cell changes during pregnancy in multiple sclerosis. The CDR3 is made up of 16 amino acids. Germline values: CDR1 MNHNS, CDR2 SASEGT. Unmatched junction bases numbered 10, after V lost 4 bases and J lost 6 bases. Sequencing used immunoSEQ multiplex PCR; TCRdb keeps in-frame clones, though not all of them. The table lists roughly 97,000 clones, 75% to 95% of them singletons. The TCR sequence derives from a female donor in good health, enrolled as a control in a pregnancy study. The sequences come from peripheral blood, collected in the second trimester of pregnancy. This chain uses TRBV6-1 with TRBJ1-5; 9 bases align to TRBD1. CDR3 sequence reads: CASSALGQGSGQPQHF. CDR3 nucleotides: TGTGCCAGCAGTGCCCTGGGACAGGGAAGCGGTCAGCCCCAGCATTTT.